One and the same sample provided the 31 T cell receptor beta chains below, sequenced in a study of blood T cell repertoires in COVID-19. The table came from immunoSEQ multiplex PCR; TCRdb's copy has only in-frame clones and leaves some out. The sample comprises around 87,000 clones, 77% of which are singletons, and roughly 10% rests with the top ten. The sequenced sample was peripheral blood. The receptor source for this set is a woman of 80 years or more with acute or convalescent COVID-19.

The sample holds one count of this clone. The chain combines TRBV5-1 with TRBJ2-1; a possible D gene is TRBD2 (6 bases). Germline-derived CDR1 and CDR2 are SGHRS and YFSETQ. V lost 2 bases, J lost 4 bases, and 13 bases lay in between. The CDR3 runs to 15 residues. The DNA for the CDR3 is TGCGCCAGCAGCTTTCGGGAGAGAGAGTACAATGAGCAGTTCTTC. Translating gives CASSFREREYNEQFF.

This clone has a single count. This chain connects TRBV3-1 (or the pseudogene TRBV3-2) to TRBJ1-5; 9 bases align to TRBD1. The V gene's germline CDR1 is LGHDT and CDR2 YNNKEL (reference sequence). With 2 bases clipped from V and 3 bases from J, the junction kept 5 bases outside the gene matches. CDR3 length: 16 residues. The CDR3 is CASSQTGGTSNQPQHF. The CDR3 DNA reads TGTGCCAGCAGCCAAACAGGGGGCACTTCCAATCAGCCCCAGCATTTT.

This clone came up a few times. The rearrangement joins TRBV18 to TRBJ2-3; D not resolved. The CDR3 spans 14 residues. The germline gives CDR1 KGHSH, CDR2 LQKENI. V lost 0 bases and J lost 1, with 5 bases in between. The DNA of the CDR3 is TGTGCCAGCTCACCACCCCTAGGCACAGATACGCAGTATTTT. Translating gives CASSPPLGTDTQYF.

The CDR3 loop is CATKGGDRAKNIQYF. DNA for the CDR3: TGCGCCACAAAGGGAGGAGACAGAGCCAAAAACATTCAGTACTTC. The chain combines TRBV10-1 with TRBJ2-4; tentative D call: TRBD2 (6 bases). There are 15 residues in the CDR3. The germline V and J ends were trimmed by 10 bases and 0 bases, with 16 bases remaining between them. CDR1 and CDR2 from the germline V gene are WNHNN and SYGVQD (reference sequence).

This CDR3 is CASSIDRGQDYGYTF. CDR3 bases: TGTGCCAGTAGTATAGATCGAGGACAGGACTATGGCTACACCTTC. The V and J genes are TRBV19 and TRBJ1-2; 7 bases fit TRBD1. The CDR3 totals 15 residues. Trimming at V came to 0 bases and at J to 3 bases, leaving 4 bases not matched to a gene. Germline loops: CDR1 LNHDA, CDR2 SQIVND (reference sequence).

This chain connects TRBV6-5 to TRBJ1-6; D is perhaps TRBD1 (6 bases). CDR1 is MNHEY, CDR2 SVGAGI, per germline. The CDR3 is made up of 13 amino acids. The V end was cut by 7 bases, the J end by 14 bases, with 18 bases between. CDR3 in amino acids: CASTMTGGSTLHF. In nucleotides, the CDR3 is TGTGCCAGCACAATGACAGGCGGGTCGACCCTCCACTTT.

This chain links TRBV5-1 with TRBJ1-5; 9 bases are shared with TRBD1. Trimming removed 4 bases from V and 5 bases from J; junction bases left unmatched: 7. The V gene's germline CDR1 is SGHRS and CDR2 YFSETQ. The length of the CDR3 is 15 residues. The CDR3 sequence is CASSKQGAPDQPQHF. CDR3 in DNA: TGCGCCAGCAGCAAACAGGGGGCACCTGATCAGCCCCAGCATTTT.

The chain links TRBV6-5 to TRBJ2-7, with TRBD1 matching over 7 bases. V was clipped by 6 bases and J by 7 bases; unmatched bases: 12. Germline V gene lookup returns CDR1 MNHEY and CDR2 SVGAGI. This CDR3 comprises 14 residues. DNA for the CDR3: TGTGCCAGCAGCCCGGTCGGACAGGCCCCAGAGCAGTACTTC. Translating it yields CASSPVGQAPEQYF.

The chain's CDR3 is CASSLSVGSNIRRDYEQYF. The CDR3 DNA is TGTGCCAGCAGTTTATCGGTAGGGAGTAACATTAGACGGGACTACGAGCAGTACTTC. The chain employs TRBV27 and TRBJ2-7; D is possibly TRBD2 (5 bases). CDR1 and CDR2 from the germline V gene are MNHEY and SMNVEV (reference sequence). The CDR3 covers 19 residues. Deletions cut 0 bases from V and 3 bases from J, with 24 bases between.

The chain links TRBV19 to TRBJ2-7, with TRBD2 matching 13 bases. The V and J ends lost 4 bases and 4 bases, in that order; junction bases with no gene match: 4. The CDR3 length is 15 residues. Germline V CDR1 and CDR2: LNHDA, SQIVND (reference sequence). CDR3 in amino acids: CASSTGLAGVYEQYF. The CDR3 DNA reads as TGTGCCAGTAGTACCGGACTAGCGGGAGTTTACGAGCAGTACTTC.

The chain joins TRBV13 to TRBJ2-3, with no clear D. Germline CDR1 and CDR2: PRHDT and FYEKMQ (reference sequence). CDR3 size: 14 residues. V was clipped by 4 bases and J by 0 bases, with 8 bases between them. The CDR3 region is CASSSYSSTDTQYF. The DNA of the CDR3 is TGTGCCAGCAGCTCTTATTCTAGCACAGATACGCAGTATTTT.

The V call is TRBV29-1, the J call TRBJ2-5; 10 positions agree with TRBD2. CDR3 length equals 16 residues. V gave up 6 bases and J gave up 3 bases; unmatched junction bases: 13. Germline CDR1 reads SQVTM; CDR2 reads ANQGSEA. CDR3 amino acids: CSVLWGLSGGKETQYF. In DNA form, the CDR3 reads TGCAGCGTCCTCTGGGGGCTTAGCGGGGGGAAAGAGACCCAGTACTTC.

This sequence joins TRBV5-1 and TRBJ1-2, with TRBD1 matching over 11 bases. The CDR3 covers 15 residues. J lost 2 bases, V lost 3 bases, and 3 bases had no gene match. CDR1 SGHRS and CDR2 YFSETQ come from the germline V gene. DNA for the CDR3: TGCGCCAGCAGCTCGGGGACAGGGGGAAACTATGGCTACACCTTC. Translating gives CASSSGTGGNYGYTF. Variable domain in full (rest from reference TRBV5-1 and TRBJ1-2): KAGVTQTPRYLIKTRGQQVTLSCSPISGHRSVSWYQQTPGQGLQFLFEYFSETQRNKGNFPGRFSGRQFSNSRSEMNVSTLELGDSALYLCASSSGTGGNYGYTFGSGTRLTVV.

The chain has TRBV3-1 (or the pseudogene TRBV3-2) and TRBJ1-6, with TRBD1 as a possible D gene (5 bases). Germline V gene lookup returns CDR1 LGHDT and CDR2 YNNKEL (reference sequence). V lost 8 bases and J lost 5, with 16 bases in between. This CDR3 region has 15 residues. The CDR3 sequence: CASALGGSHNSPLHF. The CDR3 region has the DNA TGTGCCAGCGCCCTGGGGGGGTCCCATAATTCACCCCTCCACTTT.

This chain joins TRBV4-2 and TRBJ2-1; 8 bases fit TRBD2. The length of the CDR3 is 16 residues. V lost 4 bases and J lost 7; bases outside the gene matches: 12. Germline V gene sequence: CDR1 LGHNA, CDR2 YNFKEQ. This CDR3 is CASSLERGRVRNEQFF. CDR3 nucleotide sequence: TGTGCCAGCAGCCTAGAGCGGGGGAGAGTTAGGAATGAGCAGTTCTTC.

This clone occurred a few times. V gene TRBV20-1 combines with J gene TRBJ2-1; D might be TRBD1 (6 bases). CDR3 length: 16 amino acids. Trimming took 3 bases from V and 3 from J, leaving 18 bases between them. CDR1 and CDR2 from the germline V gene are DFQATT and SNEGSKA (reference sequence). The CDR3 is CSASGGRGHGYNEQFF. CDR3 DNA: TGCAGTGCTAGTGGCGGCAGGGGCCATGGCTACAATGAGCAGTTCTTC.

V usage is TRBV28 and J usage is TRBJ2-7, with TRBD2 matching over 9 bases. Germline CDR1 MDHEN, CDR2 SYDVKM. V gave up 8 bases and J gave up 2 bases; unmatched junction bases: 7. The CDR3 loop spans 14 amino acids. This chain's CDR3 is CASRWLAGPYEQYF. CDR3 bases: TGTGCCAGCCGCTGGCTAGCGGGGCCCTACGAGCAGTACTTC.

The chain has TRBV7-2 and TRBJ1-2, with no clear D. Germline V gene data show CDR1 as SGHTA and CDR2 as FQGNSA. This CDR3 spans 12 amino acids. Trimming cost V 5 bases and J 4 bases, with 8 bases left between them. CDR3 loop: CASSAGAYGYTF. The CDR3 region has the DNA TGTGCCAGCAGCGCGGGCGCCTATGGCTACACCTTC.

The chain has TRBV21-1 and TRBJ2-7; TRBD1 is taken as the D call from the table, unchecked against the DNA. TRBV21-1 constitutes a pseudogene. CDR3 length: 15 residues. The CDR3 is CASSKIDRPTYEQYF. As DNA, the CDR3 is TGTGCCAGCAGCAAAATAGACAGGCCGACCTACGAGCAGTACTTC.

This clone was counted once. This chain links TRBV4-1 with TRBJ1-1; tentatively, D is TRBD1 (6 bases). The CDR3 is 16 residues long. Germline CDR1 reads MGHRA; CDR2 reads YSYEKL. Trimming pared 4 bases from V and 1 base from J, leaving 16 bases between. CDR3 sequence: CASSPVQDSANTEAFF. In DNA form, the CDR3 reads TGCGCCAGCAGCCCCGTCCAGGACAGCGCGAACACTGAAGCTTTCTTT.

The chain couples TRBV5-4 to TRBJ1-2, with D unclear. The V gene lost 1 base and the J gene lost 6 bases, with 19 bases spanning the gap. The CDR3 is made up of 16 amino acids. Germline assignment: CDR1 SGHNT and CDR2 YYREEE (reference sequence). The CDR3 protein is CASSLYTIPGSHGYTF. In DNA form, the CDR3 reads TGTGCCAGCAGCTTGTACACTATACCGGGGTCGCATGGCTACACCTTC.

This chain joins TRBV2 and TRBJ1-1; D gene uncertain. The CDR3 is made up of 13 amino acids. Germline V gene lookup returns CDR1 SNHLY and CDR2 FYNNEI. The V gene lost 5 bases and the J gene lost 6 bases, with 13 bases spanning the gap. For the CDR3, the DNA is TGTGCCAGCAGTCGGGCTCCTAGCCCTGAAGCTTTCTTT. Translated, it gives CASSRAPSPEAFF. The variable domain in full, completed from reference TRBV2 and TRBJ1-1, reads EPEVTQTPSHQVTQMGQEVILRCVPISNHLYFYWYRQILGQKVEFLVSFYNNEISEKSEIFDDQFSVERPDGSNFTLKIRSTKLEDSAMYFCASSRAPSPEAFFGQGTRLTVV.

The chain is built from TRBV6-1 and TRBJ1-2; D uncertain. The germline gives CDR1 MNHNS, CDR2 SASEGT. With 3 bases removed from V and 5 bases from J, the gap between germline ends came to 7 bases. CDR3 length: 12 amino acids. The CDR3 sequence is CASSEAVYGYTF. CDR3 coding DNA: TGTGCCAGCAGTGAGGCCGTGTATGGCTACACCTTC.

The gene calls are TRBV4-2 and TRBJ1-1, with D possibly TRBD1 on 6 matching bases. Trimming left V 5 bases short and J 3 bases short, with 22 bases between. The germline CDR1 and CDR2 sequences are LGHNA and YNFKEQ. The CDR3 contains 17 residues. The CDR3 nucleotides read TGTGCCAGCAGCACCCCCGGGGGGGCCCGGTCGGACACTGAAGCTTTCTTT. This gives the protein CASSTPGGARSDTEAFF.

This clone was recorded once. The rearrangement uses TRBV7-2 and TRBJ2-5; 10 bases are a match to TRBD2. This CDR3 comprises 16 residues. Germline CDR1 and CDR2: SGHTA and FQGNSA. V dropped 4 bases and J dropped 5; count of bases not matched to a gene: 10. CDR3 protein: CASSSSSSGGVETQYF. The CDR3 DNA reads TGTGCCAGCAGCTCCTCCTCTAGCGGGGGTGTGGAGACCCAGTACTTC.

The V and J genes are TRBV2 and TRBJ1-6; TRBD1 matches at 7 bases. CDR1 SNHLY and CDR2 FYNNEI come from the germline V gene. Trimming took 6 bases from V and 6 from J; bases not matched to a gene: 5. This CDR3 has 14 amino acids. The CDR3 DNA reads as TGTGCCAGCAGCCCTAGGGACAGTAATTCACCCCTCCACTTT. It translates to CASSPRDSNSPLHF.

This clone was observed a single time. V usage is TRBV6-2 or TRBV6-3 and J usage is TRBJ2-1, with TRBD2 matching over 9 bases. With V trimmed by 4 bases and J by 7 bases, 8 bases remained unmatched. CDR1 and CDR2 from the germline V gene are MNHEY and SVGEGT. The CDR3 consists of 15 residues. The CDR3 region is CASSWSGGYLNEQFF. The CDR3 nucleotides are TGTGCCAGCAGTTGGAGCGGGGGGTACCTAAATGAGCAGTTCTTC.

This chain links TRBV6-2 or TRBV6-3 with TRBJ1-6, with 8 bases fitting TRBD1. V lost 2 bases to trimming and J lost 9 bases; unmatched junction nucleotides: 3. The CDR3 runs to 14 residues. CDR1 is MNHEY, CDR2 SVGEGT, per germline. The CDR3 DNA is TGTGCCAGCAGTTACCGGACAGGGATTTCACCCCTCCACTTT. It is translated as CASSYRTGISPLHF.

There are a few counts of this clone. The chain couples TRBV3-1 (or the pseudogene TRBV3-2) to TRBJ1-1; D ambiguous. V shed 3 bases and J shed 0 bases, with 11 bases lying between them. This CDR3 contains 15 residues. The germline V gene has CDR1 LGHDT and CDR2 YNNKEL (reference sequence). This CDR3 is CASSHSVALNTEAFF. The CDR3 nucleotides read TGTGCCAGCAGCCATTCTGTAGCCTTGAACACTGAAGCTTTCTTT.

V is TRBV15 and J is TRBJ1-4; TRBD1 might be the D (6 bases). The length of the CDR3 is 15 residues. CDR1 and CDR2 from the germline V gene are LNHNV and YYDKDF (reference sequence). Trimming left V 4 bases short and J 6 bases short, with 15 bases between. The DNA for the CDR3 is TGTGCCACCAGCATCCGAGGGGGTTTGGATGAAAAACTGTTTTTT. This encodes CATSIRGGLDEKLFF. Full variable domain (remainder filled in from reference TRBV15 and TRBJ1-4): DAMVIQNPRYQVTQFGKPVTLSCSQTLNHNVMYWYQQKSSQAPKLLFHYYDKDFNNEADTPDNFQSRRPNTSFCFLDIRSPGLGDTAMYLCATSIRGGLDEKLFFGSGTQLSVL.

The V and J genes are TRBV9 and TRBJ2-1, with 9 positions matching TRBD2. In germline, CDR1 is SGDLS, CDR2 YYNGEE. The ends lost 0 bases at V and 0 bases at J; junction bases unmatched: 4. The CDR3 extends over 17 amino acids. CDR3 protein: CASSVGAGGYSYNEQFF. CDR3 sequence (DNA): TGTGCCAGCAGCGTAGGTGCGGGAGGGTACTCCTACAATGAGCAGTTCTTC.